The present TCR beta chain was sequenced within a study of OX40 agonist ivuxolimab in advanced cancers. The wider study: A male proportion of approximately 80% was recorded, with mean age 60 years and range roughly 23 to 90.

Germline V lookup: CDR1 SGHTA, CDR2 FQGNSA. The CDR3 covers 14 residues. Between the trimmed V and J ends, which lost 8 bases and 3 bases, there was a span of 13 bases. Study-wide points: Low normalized T-cell clonal expansion was also seen in some nonresponders.

Points on this clone: Its matching antigen is unknown.

Assay: immunoSEQ multiplex PCR; the TCRdb copy retains only in-frame clones and omits some. Of under 95,000 clones listed, about four fifths are singletons. Source: CD4+ or CD8+ T cells sorted from blood, taken in a trial of the OX40 agonist ivuxolimab. The J gene is TRBJ1-4, the V gene TRBV7-2; D call uncertain. This clonotype was obtained from an adult with an advanced solid tumor such as melanoma, head and neck, liver or kidney cancer. CDR3 nucleotides: TGTGCCAGCTCTACGACGCGTTCTAATGAAAAACTGTTTTTT. It yields the protein CASSTTRSNEKLFF. Drawing the rest from reference TRBV7-2 and TRBJ1-4, the complete variable domain is GAGVSQSPSNKVTEKGKDVELRCDPISGHTALYWYRQSLGQGLEFLIYFQGNSAPDKSGLPSDRFSAERTGGSVSTLTIQRTQQEDSAVYLCASSTTRSNEKLFFGSGTQLSVL.